This TCR beta chain appears in the sequencing data of a study of technical replicates of blood from a few donors. Sequencing used immunoSEQ multiplex PCR; TCRdb keeps in-frame clones, though not all of them. The table has approximately 13,000 clones, 80% to 90% seen once. Unmatched junction bases numbered 9, after V lost 5 bases and J lost 6 bases. Looked up from germline, CDR1 is SNHLY and CDR2 is FYNNEI. The CDR3 is 17 residues long. The TCR originated in a human donor in good health. Material for sequencing was PBMCs. The chain couples TRBV2 to TRBJ2-1, with 14 positions matching TRBD2. The CDR3 DNA sequence: TGTGCCAGCAGTCGACTAGCGGGAGGGCCCTCGCTCAATGAGCAGTTCTTC. Its translation is CASSRLAGGPSLNEQFF.